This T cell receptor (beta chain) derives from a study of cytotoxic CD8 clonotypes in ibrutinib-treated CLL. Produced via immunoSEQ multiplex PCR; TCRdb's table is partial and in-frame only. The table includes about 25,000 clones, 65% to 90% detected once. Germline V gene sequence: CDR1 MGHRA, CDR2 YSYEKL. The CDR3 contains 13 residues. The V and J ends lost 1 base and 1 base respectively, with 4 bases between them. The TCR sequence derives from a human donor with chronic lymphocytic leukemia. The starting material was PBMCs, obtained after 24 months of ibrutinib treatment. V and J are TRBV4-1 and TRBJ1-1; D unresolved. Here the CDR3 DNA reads TGCGCCAGCAGCCAAGGGCGGAACACTGAAGCTTTCTTT. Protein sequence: CASSQGRNTEAFF.